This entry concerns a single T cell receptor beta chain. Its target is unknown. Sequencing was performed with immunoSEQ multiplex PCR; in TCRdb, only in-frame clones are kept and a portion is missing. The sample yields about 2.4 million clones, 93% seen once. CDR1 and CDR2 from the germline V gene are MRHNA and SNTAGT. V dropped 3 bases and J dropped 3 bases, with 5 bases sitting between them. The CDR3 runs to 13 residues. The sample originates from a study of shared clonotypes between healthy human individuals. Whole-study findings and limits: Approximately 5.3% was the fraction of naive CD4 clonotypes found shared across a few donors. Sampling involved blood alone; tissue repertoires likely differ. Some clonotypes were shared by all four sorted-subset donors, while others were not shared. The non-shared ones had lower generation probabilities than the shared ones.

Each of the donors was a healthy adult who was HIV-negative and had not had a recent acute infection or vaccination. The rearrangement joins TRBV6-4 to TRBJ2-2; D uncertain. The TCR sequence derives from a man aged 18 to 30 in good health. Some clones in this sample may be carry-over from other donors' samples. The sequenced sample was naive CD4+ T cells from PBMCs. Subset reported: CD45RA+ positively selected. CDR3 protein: CASSEADTGELFF. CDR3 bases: TGTGCCAGCAGTGAGGCAGACACCGGGGAGCTGTTTTTT.